These 23 T cell receptor beta chains were all obtained from the same sample, sequenced in a study of shared clonotypes between healthy human individuals (TCRdb year 2020). Library construction relied on the immunoSEQ multiplex PCR assay. In TCRdb, the immuneACCESS table is reduced to in-frame sequences with V and J assigned. These tables do not hold every clone; where another copy was compared, an unresolved V gene accounts for under half, and the others remain unexplained. The sample table holds about 2 million clones, of which roughly 94% were seen once. Of the sample, 0.13% is held by the ten largest clones. The sample was naive CD4+ T cells sorted from blood. The sample's cell subset or site label is to be understood as: CD45RA+ positively selected. The source of these receptors is a man between 18 and 29 years old in good health.

A note on this clone: The sample has other DNA sequences that encode this CDR3 too. The chain employs TRBV5-8 and TRBJ2-2, with D possibly being TRBD1 (6 bases). V was clipped by 4 bases and J by 1 base, with 11 bases between them. Per germline, CDR1 SGHTS and CDR2 YDEGEE. The CDR3 is 15 amino acids. The CDR3 sequence: CASSLGQMNTGELFF. In DNA form, the CDR3 reads TGTGCCAGCAGCCTAGGACAGATGAACACCGGGGAGCTGTTTTTT.

The V call is TRBV7-2, the J call TRBJ2-1; D not resolved. V was cut by 3 bases and J by 9 bases, with 9 bases left in between. This CDR3 contains 12 residues. Germline assignment: CDR1 SGHTA and CDR2 FQGNSA. The chain's CDR3 is CASSLSIAEQFF. For the CDR3, the DNA is TGTGCCAGCAGCTTGTCCATAGCTGAGCAGTTCTTC.

The rearrangement links TRBV10-3 to TRBJ2-3, with 8 bases that match TRBD2. J was trimmed by 6 bases and V by 8 bases; bases with no gene match: 4. The CDR3 consists of 12 residues. Germline V gene data show CDR1 as ENHRY and CDR2 as SYGVKD. CDR3: CAISSGSDTQYF. CDR3 sequence (DNA): TGTGCCATCTCGAGCGGGAGTGATACGCAGTATTTT.

Points on this clone: The sample carries other DNA sequences with the same CDR3. The V call is TRBV6-5, the J call TRBJ2-7, with D uncertain. CDR3 size: 12 residues. The germline CDR1 and CDR2 sequences are MNHEY and SVGAGI. Deletions cut 2 bases from V and 3 bases from J, with 5 bases between. CDR3 amino acids: CASSYNGYEQYF. Here the CDR3 DNA reads TGTGCCAGCAGTTACAACGGCTACGAGCAGTACTTC.

The V call is TRBV30, the J call TRBJ2-7, with 9 bases matching TRBD2. The CDR3 runs 19 residues. After removal of 0 bases from V and 2 bases from J, the junction contained 17 bases not matched to a gene. The germline gives CDR1 GTSNPN, CDR2 SVGIG (reference sequence). CDR3 coding DNA: TGTGCCTGGAGTGTACAAAAGATTAGCGGGAGTGGGGCCCCCTACGAGCAGTACTTC. Protein product: CAWSVQKISGSGAPYEQYF.

This chain connects TRBV19 to TRBJ2-5; 10 bases align to TRBD1. V lost 5 bases, J lost 4 bases, and 4 bases stayed unmatched. Germline CDR1 and CDR2: LNHDA and SQIVND (reference sequence). CDR3 length: 14 residues. The CDR3 DNA reads as TGTGCCAGTAGTCCCTGGACAGGGGGAGAGACCCAGTACTTC. It codes for CASSPWTGGETQYF.

V gene TRBV4-1 combines with J gene TRBJ2-1, with TRBD2 as a possible D gene (6 bases). V was trimmed by 8 bases and J by 7 bases, leaving 15 bases between them. There are 13 residues in the CDR3. Germline CDR1 and CDR2: MGHRA and YSYEKL. This chain's CDR3 is CASRDFPQNEQFF. CDR3 in DNA: TGCGCCAGCCGGGACTTCCCTCAAAATGAGCAGTTCTTC.

In this sample, this clone turned up once. This chain uses TRBV6-6 with TRBJ2-3; TRBD2 agrees at 12 bases. This CDR3 has 15 residues. The junction had 5 bases not matched to a gene; V was cut back by 5 bases and J by 5 bases. Germline V CDR1 and CDR2: MNHNY, SVGAGI (reference sequence). CDR3 residues: CASSPGGLAGDTQYF. The CDR3 DNA sequence: TGTGCCAGCAGTCCCGGGGGACTAGCGGGAGATACGCAGTATTTT.

The V and J genes are TRBV10-3 and TRBJ2-7; the D gene is possibly TRBD2 (5 bases). Germline V gene sequence: CDR1 ENHRY, CDR2 SYGVKD. Deletions cut 2 bases from V and 3 bases from J, with 14 bases between. This CDR3 region has 15 residues. The CDR3 protein is CAISERPASSYEQYF. The CDR3 bases are TGTGCCATCAGTGAGCGCCCAGCTAGCAGCTACGAGCAGTACTTC.

Here the CDR3 DNA reads TGTGCCAGCAGCTTAGCAAGGGTTGCGAACACTGAAGCTTTCTTT. Its translation: CASSLARVANTEAFF. The chain links TRBV7-2 to TRBJ1-1; D not certain. Germline-derived CDR1 and CDR2 are SGHTA and FQGNSA. This CDR3 is built from 15 residues. Trimming took off 0 bases at V and 1 base at J, with 9 bases between the two ends. The full variable domain, completed using reference TRBV7-2 and TRBJ1-1, is GAGVSQSPSNKVTEKGKDVELRCDPISGHTALYWYRQSLGQGLEFLIYFQGNSAPDKSGLPSDRFSAERTGGSVSTLTIQRTQQEDSAVYLCASSLARVANTEAFFGQGTRLTVV.

The V call is TRBV10-3, the J call TRBJ2-5; TRBD1 might be the D (6 bases). Germline V gene sequence: CDR1 ENHRY, CDR2 SYGVKD. This CDR3 is built from 13 residues. V lost 7 bases to trimming and J lost 3 bases, with 12 bases between them. The DNA for the CDR3 is TGTGCCATCACGTCAGGGGCTAAAGAGACCCAGTACTTC. It translates to CAITSGAKETQYF.

The genes are TRBV5-4 and TRBJ2-7; TRBD2 aligns across 11 bases. V gave up 0 bases and J gave up 3 bases; unmatched junction bases: 8. The germline gives CDR1 SGHNT, CDR2 YYREEE (reference sequence). The CDR3 loop spans 17 amino acids. The CDR3 nucleotides are TGTGCCAGCAGCTTGGCCCCCCTAGCGGGAGGAGGCTACGAGCAGTACTTC. Its translation: CASSLAPLAGGGYEQYF. Complete variable domain (other parts from reference TRBV5-4 and TRBJ2-7): ETGVTQSPTHLIKTRGQQVTLRCSSQSGHNTVSWYQQALGQGPQFIFQYYREEENGRGNFPPRFSGLQFPNYSSELNVNALELDDSALYLCASSLAPLAGGGYEQYFGPGTRLTVT.

CDR3 in amino acids: CASSDHWGDEQFF. CDR3 in DNA: TGTGCCAGCAGTGATCACTGGGGAGATGAGCAGTTCTTC. This chain links TRBV2 with TRBJ2-1, with D maybe TRBD2 (5 bases). From germline, CDR1 is SNHLY and CDR2 FYNNEI. V lost 3 bases, J lost 8 bases, and 11 bases lay in between. The CDR3 has 13 residues.

CDR3 DNA sequence: TGCGCCAGCAGTAAAGGAGGACAGGGTCTCTCTGGGGCCAACGTCCTGACTTTC. It translates to CASSKGGQGLSGANVLTF. V gene TRBV10-1 combines with J gene TRBJ2-6; 8 positions agree with TRBD1. With 5 bases clipped from V and 0 bases from J, the junction kept 9 bases outside the gene matches. CDR1 is WNHNN, CDR2 SYGVQD, per germline (reference sequence). This CDR3 region has 18 residues.

V usage is TRBV6-1 and J usage is TRBJ1-2; D is possibly TRBD1 (5 bases). The CDR3 consists of 13 residues. Germline V CDR1 and CDR2: MNHNS, SASEGT. V lost 6 bases and J lost 0, with 8 bases in between. The CDR3 sequence: CASRTDPNYGYTF. CDR3 in DNA: TGTGCCAGCAGGACAGACCCTAACTATGGCTACACCTTC.

Points on this clone: This sample includes further DNA sequences coding for the same CDR3. The chain is built from TRBV7-9 and TRBJ1-2; possible D gene TRBD1, 6 bases. The V gene lost 2 bases and the J gene lost 6 bases, with 10 bases spanning the gap. The length of the CDR3 is 13 residues. Germline V lookup: CDR1 SEHNR, CDR2 FQNEAQ (reference sequence). The CDR3 DNA reads TGTGCCAGCAGCTTACAGGGGTCGGATGGCTACACCTTC. Translating it yields CASSLQGSDGYTF.

The rearrangement uses TRBV5-1 and TRBJ2-5, with TRBD2 matching 11 bases. After removal of 6 bases from V and 0 bases from J, the junction contained 10 bases not matched to a gene. There are 17 residues in the CDR3. Germline V gene data show CDR1 as SGHRS and CDR2 as YFSETQ. The CDR3 DNA follows: TGCGCCAGCAATCTGGCTAGCGGGGGGCGGTACCAAGAGACCCAGTACTTC. Translation: CASNLASGGRYQETQYF.

As for this clone: The sample carries other DNA sequences with the same CDR3. The chain links TRBV6-5 to TRBJ2-3; 15 positions agree with TRBD2. The V and J ends lost 6 bases and 5 bases, in that order; junction bases with no gene match: 3. Per germline, CDR1 MNHEY and CDR2 SVGAGI. The CDR3 runs 15 residues. CDR3 in DNA: TGTGCCAGCAGCCGGGGACTAGCGGGGGGAGATACGCAGTATTTT. It yields the protein CASSRGLAGGDTQYF.

The sample holds one count of this clone. The rearrangement uses TRBV6-6 and TRBJ2-7, with 9 bases aligning to TRBD1. Germline CDR1 and CDR2: MNHNY and SVGAGI (reference sequence). The CDR3 has 16 amino acids. With 2 bases clipped from V and 1 base from J, the junction kept 6 bases outside the gene matches. CDR3 bases: TGTGCCAGCAGTTACCCCCGGGACAGGGAGTCCTACGAGCAGTACTTC. Translated: CASSYPRDRESYEQYF.

With regard to this clone: The sample holds other DNA sequences that translate to the same CDR3. The chain has TRBV29-1 and TRBJ2-1; D is unresolved. The CDR3 consists of 14 residues. V lost 1 base and J 0 bases, leaving 7 bases between the germline ends. The germline CDR1 and CDR2 sequences are SQVTM and ANQGSEA. CDR3: CSVEGGSSYNEQFF. The CDR3 nucleotides read TGCAGCGTTGAAGGCGGTAGCTCCTACAATGAGCAGTTCTTC.

In the case of this clone: This CDR3 is also generated by other DNA sequences in the sample. This chain joins TRBV5-4 and TRBJ1-3, with D uncertain. CDR1 and CDR2 (germline): SGHNT, YYREEE (reference sequence). Trimming pared 1 base from V and 2 bases from J, leaving 7 bases between. This CDR3 has 14 amino acids. CDR3 in amino acids: CASSLQGTGNTIYF. The CDR3 nucleotides read TGTGCCAGCAGCTTGCAAGGAACTGGAAACACCATATATTTT.

The chain recombines TRBV10-3 with TRBJ2-4; TRBD1 agrees at 8 bases. The trim removed 6 bases at V and 13 bases at J, leaving 8 bases unmatched. The CDR3 spans 12 residues. CDR1 and CDR2 (germline): ENHRY, SYGVKD. CDR3: CAIRPGTGPQYF. CDR3 coding DNA: TGTGCCATCAGACCCGGGACAGGTCCACAGTACTTC.

This clone occurred once. The J gene is TRBJ2-5, the V gene TRBV11-2; no clear D. This CDR3 region has 15 residues. V lost 4 bases and J 0 bases, leaving 12 bases between the germline ends. CDR1 and CDR2 from the germline V gene are SGHAT and FQNNGV. CDR3 loop: CASSSTTGNQETQYF. The CDR3 DNA is TGTGCCAGCAGCTCAACGACGGGTAACCAAGAGACCCAGTACTTC. Based on the CDR3 plus reference TRBV11-2 and TRBJ2-5, the full variable domain is EAGVAQSPRYKIIEKRQSVAFWCNPISGHATLYWYQQILGQGPKLLIQFQNNGVVDDSQLPKDRFSAERLKGVDSTLKIQPAKLEDSAVYLCASSSTTGNQETQYFGPGTRLLVL.